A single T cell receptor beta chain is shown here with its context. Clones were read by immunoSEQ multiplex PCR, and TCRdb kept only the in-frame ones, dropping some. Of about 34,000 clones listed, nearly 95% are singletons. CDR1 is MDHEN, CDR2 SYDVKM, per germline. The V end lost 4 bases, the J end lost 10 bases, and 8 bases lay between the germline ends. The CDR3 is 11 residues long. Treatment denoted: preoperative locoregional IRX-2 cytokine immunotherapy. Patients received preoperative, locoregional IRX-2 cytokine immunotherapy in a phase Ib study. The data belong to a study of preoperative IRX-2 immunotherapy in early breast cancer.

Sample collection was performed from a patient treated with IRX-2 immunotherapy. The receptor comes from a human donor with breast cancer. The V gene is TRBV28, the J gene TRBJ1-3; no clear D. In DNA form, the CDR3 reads TGTGCCAGCAGTTCCGCCGTGACCATATATTTT. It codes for CASSSAVTIYF.